Shown below are 29 T cell receptor beta chains from a single sample sequenced in a study of T cell responses to AZD1222 COVID-19 vaccine. Some clones are missing from TCRdb's copy, which holds only in-frame ones; the method was immunoSEQ multiplex PCR. In the table there are roughly 120,000 clones, around nine tenths of which are singletons. The source was peripheral blood, collected on day 0 of AZD1222 vaccination. The receptors originated from an adult in good health.

The rearrangement uses TRBV3-1 (or the pseudogene TRBV3-2) and TRBJ2-7; 7 bases line up with TRBD2. This CDR3 has 15 residues. Unmatched junction bases numbered 6, after V lost 2 bases and J lost 2 bases. Germline CDR1 is LGHDT and CDR2 is YNNKEL (reference sequence). The CDR3 loop is CASSQQLARPYEQYF. As DNA, the CDR3 is TGTGCCAGCAGCCAACAACTAGCGCGCCCCTACGAGCAGTACTTC.

This sequence joins TRBV5-1 and TRBJ2-1; D might be TRBD1 (6 bases). CDR3 length: 14 residues. Germline values: CDR1 SGHRS, CDR2 YFSETQ. Trimming stripped 3 bases from V and 5 bases from J, with 12 bases between. CDR3 protein: CASSSQGFDNEQFF. The CDR3 DNA reads as TGCGCCAGCAGCTCTCAGGGGTTCGACAATGAGCAGTTCTTC.

The chain couples TRBV3-1 (or the pseudogene TRBV3-2) to TRBJ2-2; 10 bases are shared with TRBD1. Germline loops: CDR1 LGHDT, CDR2 YNNKEL (reference sequence). The CDR3 covers 16 residues. The V and J ends lost 4 bases and 3 bases, in that order; junction bases with no gene match: 5. CDR3 nucleotide sequence: TGTGCCAGCAGCCCCGGGACAGGGGTCGACACCGGGGAGCTGTTTTTT. This gives the protein CASSPGTGVDTGELFF.

CDR3 nucleotide sequence: TGTGCCTGGAGGACCTCACTAGCGGGAGACGAGCAGTACTTC. Translation: CAWRTSLAGDEQYF. The rearrangement links TRBV30 to TRBJ2-7; 11 nucleotides align to TRBD2. The CDR3 runs 14 residues. Germline trimming cut 3 bases from V and 5 bases from J; bases unmatched to any gene: 6. Germline assignment: CDR1 GTSNPN and CDR2 SVGIG (reference sequence).

The chain joins TRBV5-5 to TRBJ1-2; D uncertain. This CDR3 has 13 residues. CDR1 and CDR2 (germline): SGHKS, YYEKEE (reference sequence). Trimming cost V 5 bases and J 2 bases, with 10 bases left between them. In nucleotides, the CDR3 is TGTGCCAGCAGAACCGCCGACAACTATGGCTACACCTTC. This sequence encodes CASRTADNYGYTF.

The V gene is TRBV6-5, the J gene TRBJ2-3, with TRBD1 matching 7 bases. Germline-derived CDR1 and CDR2 are MNHEY and SVGAGI. J lost 2 bases, V lost 6 bases, and 2 bases had no gene match. This CDR3 has 13 residues. The CDR3, as DNA: TGTGCCAGCAGAGACAGGGACACAGATACGCAGTATTTT. Its translation is CASRDRDTDTQYF.

The chain uses TRBV7-8 and TRBJ1-5, with 8 positions matching TRBD1. V gave up 1 base and J gave up 2 bases; unmatched junction bases: 1. The CDR3 has 15 residues. The germline V gene has CDR1 SGHVS and CDR2 FQNEAQ. CDR3 region: CASSLEQGGNQPQHF. In DNA, the CDR3 is TGTGCCAGCAGCTTAGAACAGGGGGGCAATCAGCCCCAGCATTTT.

This chain links TRBV7-9 with TRBJ2-1; 10 bases map to TRBD1. V lost 4 bases to trimming and J lost 4 bases; unmatched junction nucleotides: 7. Per the germline V gene, CDR1 is SEHNR and CDR2 is FQNEAQ (reference sequence). The CDR3 has 16 amino acids. The CDR3: CASSSGTGVGYNEQFF. The CDR3 region has the DNA TGTGCCAGCAGCTCAGGGACAGGGGTCGGTTACAATGAGCAGTTCTTC.

The genes are TRBV29-1 and TRBJ2-7; D is possibly TRBD2 (5 bases). Trimming left V 1 base short and J 0 bases short, with 7 bases between. Germline V lookup: CDR1 SQVTM, CDR2 ANQGSEA. The CDR3 totals 13 residues. The CDR3 nucleotides are TGCAGCGTTGAAGCCCGGGACTCCTACGAGCAGTACTTC. Its translation: CSVEARDSYEQYF.

CDR3 DNA: TGCGCCAGCAGCTTGGTATCTAGCGGTCCCTACGAGCAGTACTTC. This translates into CASSLVSSGPYEQYF. V usage is TRBV5-1 and J usage is TRBJ2-7; 7 bases align to TRBD2. The CDR3 runs to 15 residues. In germline, CDR1 is SGHRS, CDR2 YFSETQ. V shed 0 bases and J 2 bases; nucleotides not matched to a gene: 5.

V is TRBV7-8 and J is TRBJ2-5; the match to TRBD2 covers 8 bases. V gave up 8 bases and J gave up 5 bases; unmatched junction bases: 10. This CDR3 has 14 residues. Per the germline V gene, CDR1 is SGHVS and CDR2 is FQNEAQ. The CDR3 bases are TGTGCCAGCCGCGGGGGGATTAGCGAGGAGACCCAGTACTTC. It yields the protein CASRGGISEETQYF.

The chain is built from TRBV11-2 and TRBJ2-3; either TRBD1 or TRBD2 may fit D (5 bases each). Trimming left V 1 base short and J 5 bases short, with 19 bases between. From germline, CDR1 is SGHAT and CDR2 FQNNGV. CDR3 length equals 17 residues. In nucleotides, the CDR3 is TGTGCCAGCAGCTTAGGGCGAGGGACGCGGGTCAGAGATACGCAGTATTTT. Protein sequence: CASSLGRGTRVRDTQYF.

The gene calls are TRBV19 and TRBJ2-7; no firm D call. This CDR3 has 13 residues. The ends were cut back, 6 bases at V and 6 bases at J, with 15 bases in the middle. In germline, CDR1 is LNHDA, CDR2 SQIVND (reference sequence). This CDR3 is CASRPTDIGEQYF. The CDR3 coding sequence is TGTGCCAGTAGACCAACCGACATCGGCGAGCAGTACTTC.

The rearrangement uses TRBV2 and TRBJ1-2, with 7 bases aligning to TRBD1. The J segment lost 2 bases and the V segment lost 10 bases, leaving 13 bases of the junction unmatched. CDR1 is SNHLY and CDR2 is FYNNEI in the germline V gene. The CDR3 covers 15 residues. CDR3 sequence reads: CAIRRDRLPNYGYTF. The CDR3 region has the DNA TGTGCCATCAGACGGGACAGACTGCCCAACTATGGCTACACCTTC.

The genes are TRBV10-3 and TRBJ2-7, with 7 bases that match TRBD1. The CDR3 consists of 15 residues. Trimming took 2 bases from V and 5 from J; bases not matched to a gene: 9. Germline-derived CDR1 and CDR2 are ENHRY and SYGVKD. CDR3 coding DNA: TGTGCCATCAGTGAGCCAGGACAGGCTCAGGACGAGCAGTACTTC. This gives the protein CAISEPGQAQDEQYF.

This chain joins TRBV5-1 and TRBJ2-5; D perhaps matches TRBD1 (6 bases). CDR3 length: 13 amino acids. CDR1 is SGHRS and CDR2 is YFSETQ in the germline V gene. Deletions cut 4 bases from V and 5 bases from J, with 12 bases between. CDR3 amino acids: CASSRTARETQYF. The CDR3 nucleotides read TGCGCCAGCAGCAGGACAGCTCGGGAGACCCAGTACTTC.

V is TRBV19 and J is TRBJ2-5, with D possibly being TRBD1 (5 bases). The germline V gene encodes CDR1 LNHDA and CDR2 SQIVND (reference sequence). V was trimmed by 6 bases and J by 2 bases, leaving 16 bases between them. The CDR3 consists of 15 residues. CDR3 nucleotide sequence: TGTGCCAGTAGGGGATCACAGGCGTCACAAGAGACCCAGTACTTC. Its protein is CASRGSQASQETQYF.

This chain joins TRBV19 and TRBJ1-3; perhaps TRBD1 as D (5 bases). Trimming pared 3 bases from V and 7 bases from J, leaving 10 bases between. The length of the CDR3 is 13 residues. Germline V gives CDR1 LNHDA, CDR2 SQIVND (reference sequence). CDR3 amino acids: CASSIEGTNTIYF. CDR3 bases: TGTGCCAGTAGTATTGAGGGGACGAACACCATATATTTT.

The chain combines TRBV13 with TRBJ2-1, with D possibly TRBD1 on 6 matching bases. The CDR3 extends over 15 amino acids. Germline loops: CDR1 PRHDT, CDR2 FYEKMQ (reference sequence). Trimming removed 1 base at V and 10 bases at J, with 17 bases between. CDR3 DNA sequence: TGTGCCAGCAGCTTAGAAGGCAGGGGTCTCCCCGAGCAGTTCTTC. As protein: CASSLEGRGLPEQFF.

The chain recombines TRBV21-1 with TRBJ1-2; the table's D call TRBD1 went unverified against the DNA. TRBV21-1 is designated a pseudogene. This CDR3 contains 15 residues. The CDR3 loop is CASSKEEGANYGYTF. The CDR3 DNA reads as TGTGCCAGCAGCAAAGAGGAGGGGGCAAACTATGGCTACACCTTC.

This clone appeared a single time. The rearrangement links TRBV7-9 to TRBJ2-7, with D tentatively TRBD1 or TRBD2 (6 bases each). V was pared by 5 bases and J by 1 base, with 12 bases between. The CDR3 spans 14 residues. Germline values: CDR1 SEHNR, CDR2 FQNEAQ (reference sequence). In nucleotides, the CDR3 is TGTGCCAGCAGCGAGGAGGGGGGTTCCTACGAGCAGTACTTC. Amino acid sequence: CASSEEGGSYEQYF.

V gene TRBV29-1 combines with J gene TRBJ1-2; TRBD1 aligns across 11 bases. The germline V gene encodes CDR1 SQVTM and CDR2 ANQGSEA. The CDR3 consists of 12 residues. V was pared by 6 bases and J by 6 bases, with 3 bases of the junction left unmatched. CDR3 protein: CSVGQGVDGYTF. CDR3 DNA sequence: TGCAGCGTGGGACAGGGGGTCGATGGCTACACCTTC. Complete variable domain (other parts from reference TRBV29-1 and TRBJ1-2): SAVISQKPSRDICQRGTSLTIQCQVDSQVTMMFWYRQQPGQSLTLIATANQGSEATYESGFVIDKFPISRPNLTFSTLTVSNMSPEDSSIYLCSVGQGVDGYTFGSGTRLTVV.

This clone appeared a single time. V is TRBV9 and J is TRBJ2-7; D remains unclear. V dropped 3 bases and J dropped 3 bases, with 16 bases sitting between them. The CDR3 has 15 amino acids. The V gene's germline CDR1 is SGDLS and CDR2 YYNGEE. The chain's CDR3 is CASSGTVAGGYEQYF. The CDR3 bases are TGTGCCAGCAGCGGGACCGTTGCAGGCGGCTACGAGCAGTACTTC.

J is TRBJ2-5 and V is TRBV5-1, with D possibly matching TRBD1 (6 bases). The CDR3 is 15 amino acids. Looked up from germline, CDR1 is SGHRS and CDR2 is YFSETQ. V lost 3 bases and J 1 base, leaving 13 bases between the germline ends. CDR3 residues: CASSSGRGVQETQYF. CDR3 bases: TGCGCCAGCAGCTCGGGCAGGGGCGTCCAAGAGACCCAGTACTTC.

The V call is TRBV11-2, the J call TRBJ2-1; 7 positions match TRBD2. With 6 bases clipped from V and 2 bases from J, the junction kept 13 bases outside the gene matches. CDR1 SGHAT and CDR2 FQNNGV come from the germline V gene. CDR3 size: 17 residues. Written as DNA, the CDR3 is TGTGCCAGCAGATTGACACTTCAGGGACTACCCTACAATGAGCAGTTCTTC. Translated, it gives CASRLTLQGLPYNEQFF.

This chain links TRBV5-5 with TRBJ1-3; D is unresolved. The germline V gene has CDR1 SGHKS and CDR2 YYEKEE (reference sequence). Between the trimmed V and J ends, which lost 4 bases and 0 bases, there was a span of 8 bases. The CDR3 contains 14 residues. The CDR3 region is CASSLGSSGNTIYF. The CDR3 DNA is TGTGCCAGCAGCCTCGGGAGCTCTGGAAACACCATATATTTT.

J is TRBJ2-2 and V is TRBV5-4, with TRBD2 matching 10 bases. Germline CDR1 reads SGHNT; CDR2 reads YYREEE (reference sequence). The CDR3 is 17 residues long. The junction had 9 bases not matched to a gene; V was cut back by 1 base and J by 6 bases. The CDR3 sequence: CASSLSIQRGGAGELFF. The CDR3 coding sequence is TGTGCCAGCAGCTTGTCCATCCAGCGGGGGGGTGCCGGGGAGCTGTTTTTT.

The rearrangement links TRBV19 to TRBJ2-2; a weak D match, TRBD2 (5 bases). Trimming stripped 1 base from V and 1 base from J, with 16 bases between. Germline V gene sequence: CDR1 LNHDA, CDR2 SQIVND (reference sequence). CDR3 length equals 18 residues. CDR3 DNA sequence: TGTGCCAGTAGTATAGGAGCGGTGGGCAGTTTGAACACCGGGGAGCTGTTTTTT. Translated, it gives CASSIGAVGSLNTGELFF.

This chain links TRBV7-8 with TRBJ1-2; 8 nucleotides line up with TRBD1. CDR1 is SGHVS, CDR2 FQNEAQ, per germline. Trimming took 7 bases from V and 8 from J; bases not matched to a gene: 9. This CDR3 has 13 amino acids. The CDR3: CASKNQGAQGYTF. The DNA of the CDR3 is TGTGCCAGCAAGAACCAGGGGGCGCAAGGCTACACCTTC.